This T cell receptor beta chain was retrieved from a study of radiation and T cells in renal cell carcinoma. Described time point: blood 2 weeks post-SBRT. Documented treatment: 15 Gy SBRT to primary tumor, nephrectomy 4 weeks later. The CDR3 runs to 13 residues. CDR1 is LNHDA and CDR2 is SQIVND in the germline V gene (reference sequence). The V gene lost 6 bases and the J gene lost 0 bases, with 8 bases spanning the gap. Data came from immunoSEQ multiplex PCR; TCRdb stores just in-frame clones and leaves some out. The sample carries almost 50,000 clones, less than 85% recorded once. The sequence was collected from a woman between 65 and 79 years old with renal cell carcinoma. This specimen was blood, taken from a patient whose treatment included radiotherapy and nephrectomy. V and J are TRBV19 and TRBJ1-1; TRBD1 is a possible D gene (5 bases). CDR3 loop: CASSGTVNTEAFF. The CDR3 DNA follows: TGTGCCAGTAGCGGGACGGTGAACACTGAAGCTTTCTTT. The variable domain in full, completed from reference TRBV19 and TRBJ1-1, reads DGGITQSPKYLFRKEGQNVTLSCEQNLNHDAMYWYRQDPGQGLRLIYYSQIVNDFQKGDIAEGYSVSREKKESFPLTVTSAQKNPTAFYLCASSGTVNTEAFFGQGTRLTVV.